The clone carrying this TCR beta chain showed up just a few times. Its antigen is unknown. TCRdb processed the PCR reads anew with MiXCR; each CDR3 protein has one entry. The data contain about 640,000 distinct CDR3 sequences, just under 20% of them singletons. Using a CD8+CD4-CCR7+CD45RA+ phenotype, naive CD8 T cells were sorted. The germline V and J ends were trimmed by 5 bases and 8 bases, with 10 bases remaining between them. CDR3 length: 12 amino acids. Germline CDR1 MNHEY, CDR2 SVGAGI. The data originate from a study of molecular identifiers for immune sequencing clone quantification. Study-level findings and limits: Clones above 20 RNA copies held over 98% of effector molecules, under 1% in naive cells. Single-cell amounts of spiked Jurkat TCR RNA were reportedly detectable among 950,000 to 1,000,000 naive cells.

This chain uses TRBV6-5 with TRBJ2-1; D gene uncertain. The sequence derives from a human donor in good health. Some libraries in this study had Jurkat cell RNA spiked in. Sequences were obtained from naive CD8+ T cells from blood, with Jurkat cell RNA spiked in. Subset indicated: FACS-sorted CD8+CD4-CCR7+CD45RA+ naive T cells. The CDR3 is CASSMGFDEQFF. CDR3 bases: TGTGCCAGCAGTATGGGATTCGATGAGCAGTTCTTC.